This T cell receptor (beta chain) was identified in a study of shared clonotypes between healthy human individuals. Assay used: immunoSEQ multiplex PCR; TCRdb lists only in-frame clones, some missing. Among roughly 700,000 clones, around 90% were seen once, and the ten largest hold 34%. Study conclusions and caveats: Sharing across four donors was highest in naive CD4 (around 5%) and lowest in memory CD8 (0.4%). Among non-shared clonotypes, generation probabilities were lower than among those shared by all four donors.

As concerns this clone: Its antigen remains unknown.

The CDR3 spans 19 residues. CDR1 is GTSNPN and CDR2 is SVGIG in the germline V gene (reference sequence). V lost 2 bases and J lost 5, with 30 bases in between. CD8 memory merged CD45RO+ cells and CCR7-negative CD45RA+ TemRA cells into one population. The rearrangement uses TRBV30 and TRBJ2-5; TRBD2 is a possible D gene (5 bases). The clonotype was recovered from a man aged 18 to 35 in good health. Some clones in this sample may be carry-over from other donors' samples. The sample comprised memory CD8+ T cells from PBMCs. The subset here: CD45RO+ cells pooled with CCR7-negative TemRA cells. CDR3 nucleotide sequence: TGTGCCTGGAGTTCCCCGGCGGGTGATATCTGGGGAGAGGGCGAGACCCAGTACTTC. Translated, it gives CAWSSPAGDIWGEGETQYF.